The 27 T cell receptor beta chains below were found in one sample sequenced in a study of response to subunit inactivated influenza vaccine. TCRdb ran MiXCR on the RT-PCR reads and lists one entry per CDR3 protein. The repertoire holds 490,000 or so distinct CDR3 sequences, 6% to 9% seen once, with roughly 13% in the top ten. Sequences were derived from PBMCs from blood, sampled less than 30 months after vaccination. All receptors come from a man aged 50 to 69 who received an inactivated influenza vaccine.

This rearrangement joins TRBV5-4 to TRBJ2-3; 13 nucleotides align to TRBD2. The CDR3 is 17 amino acids. Germline loops: CDR1 SGHNT, CDR2 YYREEE (reference sequence). Trimming removed 4 bases from V and 2 bases from J; junction bases left unmatched: 7. This CDR3 is CASSKGLAGIVTDTQYF. The CDR3 bases are TGTGCCAGCAGCAAGGGACTAGCGGGAATTGTCACAGATACGCAGTATTTT. The full variable domain, with the rest looked up from reference TRBV5-4 and TRBJ2-3, is ETGVTQSPTHLIKTRGQQVTLRCSSQSGHNTVSWYQQALGQGPQFIFQYYREEENGRGNFPPRFSGLQFPNYSSELNVNALELDDSALYLCASSKGLAGIVTDTQYFGPGTRLTVL.

This clonotype showed up many times. One end of the junction does not line up with germline, which may come from a read error. The chain has TRBV11-2 and TRBJ1-2; 9 bases align to TRBD1. Germline loops: CDR1 SGHAT, CDR2 FQNNGV. The CDR3 extends over 14 amino acids. CDR3 coding DNA: TGTGCCAGCAACTTACAGGGGGCCCTTAATGGCTACACCTTC. Amino acids: CASNLQGALNGYTF.

This clonotype was recorded only once. This sequence joins TRBV9 and TRBJ1-2; no reliable D call. The CDR3 sequence is 16 residues long. Looked up from germline, CDR1 is SGDLS and CDR2 is YYNGEE. V shed 4 bases and J shed 0 bases, with 16 bases lying between them. The DNA of the CDR3 is TGTGCCAGCAGCCCCATTCACGCAGTAGCTAACTATGGCTACACCTTC. It encodes CASSPIHAVANYGYTF. Full variable domain (rest looked up from reference TRBV9 and TRBJ1-2): DSGVTQTPKHLITATGQRVTLRCSPRSGDLSVYWYQQSLDQGLQFLIQYYNGEERAKGNILERFSAQQFPDLHSELNLSSLELGDSALYFCASSPIHAVANYGYTFGSGTRLTVV.

There are many counts of this clonotype. V and J are TRBV7-7 and TRBJ2-2, with 7 nucleotides matching TRBD2. This CDR3 region has 14 residues. After removal of 1 base from V and 6 bases from J, the junction contained 2 bases not matched to a gene. The germline CDR1 and CDR2 sequences are SSHAT and FNYEAQ (reference sequence). CDR3 in amino acids: CASSLGAGAGELFF. The CDR3 region has the DNA TGTGCCAGCAGCTTAGGTGCGGGGGCCGGGGAGCTGTTTTTT.

The chain joins TRBV20-1 to TRBJ2-4, with 7 bases that match TRBD1. V dropped 5 bases and J dropped 2; count of bases not matched to a gene: 9. Germline loops: CDR1 DFQATT, CDR2 SNEGSKA (reference sequence). The CDR3 is 15 amino acids. The chain's CDR3 is CSARPRGRTKNIQYF. DNA of the CDR3: TGCAGTGCTCGACCAAGGGGGCGAACCAAAAACATTCAGTACTTC.

There are a few counts of this clonotype. The chain joins TRBV5-4 to TRBJ2-3; 9 bases align to TRBD1. Losses at the gene ends were 4 bases for V and 3 bases for J; bases not matched to a gene: 6. The CDR3 extends over 15 amino acids. CDR1 and CDR2 (germline): SGHNT, YYREEE (reference sequence). The CDR3 nucleotides read TGTGCCAGCAGCCCGGGACAGGGTTTGACAGATACGCAGTATTTT. This codes for CASSPGQGLTDTQYF. The full variable domain, its missing parts supplied by reference TRBV5-4 and TRBJ2-3, is ETGVTQSPTHLIKTRGQQVTLRCSSQSGHNTVSWYQQALGQGPQFIFQYYREEENGRGNFPPRFSGLQFPNYSSELNVNALELDDSALYLCASSPGQGLTDTQYFGPGTRLTVL.

The chain combines TRBV7-2 with TRBJ1-2; D is ambiguous. Germline V gene lookup returns CDR1 SGHTA and CDR2 FQGNSA. The CDR3 totals 12 residues. V was pared by 5 bases and J by 7 bases, with 11 bases between. The CDR3: CASSPSPGGYTF. CDR3 DNA sequence: TGTGCCAGCAGCCCATCTCCGGGTGGCTACACCTTC.

This chain joins TRBV10-3 and TRBJ2-3; D is possibly TRBD2 (5 bases). V lost 11 bases to trimming and J lost 2 bases, with 11 bases between them. The CDR3 is 12 amino acids. CDR1 is ENHRY, CDR2 SYGVKD, per germline. The CDR3 DNA reads as TGTGCCGCATCCGGGAACACAGATACGCAGTATTTT. Encoded protein: CAASGNTDTQYF.

This clonotype was observed a handful of times. The rearrangement joins TRBV6-1 to TRBJ1-2; a weak D match, TRBD1 (5 bases). This CDR3 is 16 amino acids long. From germline, CDR1 is MNHNS and CDR2 SASEGT. V lost 7 bases and J 1 base, leaving 19 bases between the germline ends. CDR3 bases: TGTGCCAGCAAAATACAGGAAAAGCACCTTAACTATGGCTACACCTTC. Encoded protein: CASKIQEKHLNYGYTF.

This clonotype was counted only a few times. The J gene is TRBJ2-2, the V gene TRBV7-2; D unclear. Germline lookup yields CDR1 SGHTA and CDR2 FQGNSA. V lost 0 bases and J 5 bases, leaving 7 bases between the germline ends. The CDR3 is 14 residues long. CDR3 amino acids: CASSLALATGELFF. CDR3 nucleotides: TGTGCCAGCAGCTTAGCGCTCGCTACCGGGGAGCTGTTTTTT. The full variable domain, with the rest looked up from reference TRBV7-2 and TRBJ2-2, is GAGVSQSPSNKVTEKGKDVELRCDPISGHTALYWYRQSLGQGLEFLIYFQGNSAPDKSGLPSDRFSAERTGGSVSTLTIQRTQQEDSAVYLCASSLALATGELFFGEGSRLTVL.

A few counts support this clonotype. This sequence joins TRBV7-2 and TRBJ1-2; 9 bases match TRBD1. CDR3 size: 15 residues. CDR1 is SGHTA and CDR2 is FQGNSA in the germline V gene. The ends lost 5 bases at V and 11 bases at J; junction bases unmatched: 15. In DNA, the CDR3 is TGTGCCAGCAGCCCTTCAAGGGACAGGGTGTCTAGTTACACCTTC. Translating gives CASSPSRDRVSSYTF.

The table lists this clonotype with a few counts. The rearrangement uses TRBV5-6 and TRBJ2-2; 9 nucleotides agree with TRBD1. V lost 4 bases, J lost 7 bases, and 8 bases stayed unmatched. The CDR3 is 15 amino acids. Germline-derived CDR1 and CDR2 are SGHDT and YYEEEE. Here the CDR3 DNA reads TGTGCCAGCAGCAGCACCGGGACAGGGCTCGGGGAGCTGTTTTTT. The encoded protein is CASSSTGTGLGELFF.

The chain is built from TRBV4-3 and TRBJ1-6; D is possibly TRBD1 (5 bases). Germline CDR1 and CDR2: LGHNA and YSLEER. Between the trimmed V and J ends, which lost 0 bases and 14 bases, there was a span of 14 bases. The CDR3 loop spans 14 amino acids. The CDR3 DNA follows: TGCGCCAGCAGCCAAGAACTAGACGGGGGAGCCCTCCACTTT. Translated, it gives CASSQELDGGALHF.

Regarding this clonotype: One end of the junction is discordant with germline, which a read error may explain. V is TRBV6-2 or TRBV6-3 and J is TRBJ2-3, with TRBD2 matching over 14 bases. Germline CDR1 is MNHEY and CDR2 is SVGEGT. CDR3 length: 20 amino acids. The CDR3: CASSSHPWTSGGFGADTQYF. In DNA, the CDR3 is TGTGCCAGCAGTTCCCACCCCTGGACTAGCGGGGGGTTTGGGGCAGATACACAGTATTTT.

This clonotype was seen only a few times. The genes are TRBV29-1 and TRBJ1-1; 7 positions agree with TRBD1. J lost 4 bases, V lost 5 bases, and 4 bases had no gene match. CDR3 size: 12 residues. Germline loops: CDR1 SQVTM, CDR2 ANQGSEA. The CDR3 sequence is CSVQTGSTEAFF. The DNA for the CDR3 is TGCAGCGTTCAGACAGGGTCCACTGAAGCTTTCTTT.

A few counts support this clonotype. The V call is TRBV4-1, the J call TRBJ1-4; a possible D gene is TRBD1 (5 bases). The CDR3 extends over 14 amino acids. Germline-derived CDR1 and CDR2 are MGHRA and YSYEKL. Trimming left V 5 bases short and J 7 bases short, with 14 bases between. The CDR3 loop reads CASSYGGYGEKLFF. CDR3 DNA sequence: TGCGCCAGCAGCTACGGGGGGTACGGTGAAAAACTGTTTTTT.

The sample holds a few counts of this clonotype. The rearrangement links TRBV7-2 to TRBJ1-6; D uncertain. From germline, CDR1 is SGHTA and CDR2 FQGNSA. This CDR3 contains 14 residues. The V end was cut by 4 bases, the J end by 13 bases, with 17 bases between. The CDR3 nucleotides read TGTGCCAGCAGCTCCACTCCTCTGCTCGGGCCCCTCCACTTT. Protein: CASSSTPLLGPLHF.

This clonotype was seen a handful of times. CDR3 nucleotide sequence: TGCAGTGCTAGAGATTATGGGGGAAGGGTCAATGAGCAGTTCTTC. Translation: CSARDYGGRVNEQFF. The chain uses TRBV20-1 and TRBJ2-1; TRBD1 or TRBD2 may be the D gene (5 bases each). The germline V gene encodes CDR1 DFQATT and CDR2 SNEGSKA (reference sequence). With 0 bases removed from V and 6 bases from J, the gap between germline ends came to 15 bases. This CDR3 spans 15 amino acids.

This clonotype appeared many times. In nucleotides, the CDR3 is TGCGCCAGCAGCAACCCCGGGGGATATGGCTACACCTTC. This codes for CASSNPGGYGYTF. V is TRBV4-3 and J is TRBJ1-2; D possibly corresponds to TRBD1 (5 bases). This CDR3 has 13 amino acids. Trimming took off 5 bases at V and 5 bases at J, with 12 bases between the two ends. CDR1 LGHNA and CDR2 YSLEER come from the germline V gene.

The chain is built from TRBV3-1 and TRBJ2-7; TRBD2 aligns across 11 bases. Germline V gene lookup returns CDR1 LGHDT and CDR2 YNNKEL (reference sequence). With 0 bases clipped from V and 7 bases from J, the junction kept 5 bases outside the gene matches. This CDR3 contains 15 residues. The CDR3 here is CASSQDRASGGEQYF. In DNA form, the CDR3 reads TGTGCCAGCAGCCAAGATAGGGCTAGCGGGGGGGAGCAGTACTTC.

This clonotype was counted between two and nine times. J is TRBJ2-7 and V is TRBV5-1, with 10 bases that match TRBD2. Losses at the gene ends were 1 base for V and 4 bases for J; bases not matched to a gene: 5. CDR3 length: 15 amino acids. CDR1 is SGHRS and CDR2 is YFSETQ in the germline V gene. The CDR3 is CASSLPGTSVYEQYF. For the CDR3, the DNA is TGCGCCAGCAGCTTGCCCGGGACTAGCGTTTACGAGCAGTACTTC.

There are many counts of this clonotype. This chain connects TRBV20-1 to TRBJ2-2; D remains ambiguous. The CDR3 contains 14 residues. V was trimmed by 3 bases and J by 0 bases, leaving 8 bases between them. CDR1 and CDR2 (germline): DFQATT, SNEGSKA (reference sequence). This CDR3 reads CSASGLANTGELFF. As DNA, the CDR3 is TGCAGTGCTAGCGGTCTTGCGAACACCGGGGAGCTGTTTTTT.

This clonotype was observed a few times. The chain has TRBV20-1 and TRBJ1-2; 8 nucleotides align to TRBD1. Germline CDR1 DFQATT, CDR2 SNEGSKA (reference sequence). The V and J ends lost 1 base and 7 bases, in that order; junction bases with no gene match: 5. There are 13 residues in the CDR3. CDR3 sequence (DNA): TGCAGTGCTAGAGGGACAGGGCGGGCTGGCTACACCTTC. This sequence encodes CSARGTGRAGYTF.

The chain links TRBV11-2 to TRBJ2-1; either TRBD1 or TRBD2 may fit D (5 bases each). Germline values: CDR1 SGHAT, CDR2 FQNNGV. V lost 1 base and J lost 10, with 11 bases in between. The CDR3 has 13 amino acids. The CDR3 DNA is TGTGCCAGCAGCTTAGTTGGGGGTTGGGAGCAGTTCTTC. Encoded protein: CASSLVGGWEQFF. Full variable domain (missing parts from reference TRBV11-2 and TRBJ2-1): EAGVAQSPRYKIIEKRQSVAFWCNPISGHATLYWYQQILGQGPKLLIQFQNNGVVDDSQLPKDRFSAERLKGVDSTLKIQPAKLEDSAVYLCASSLVGGWEQFFGPGTRLTVL.

This clonotype was seen only a few times. This chain connects TRBV20-1 to TRBJ1-6, with 9 nucleotides matching TRBD1. The CDR3 sequence is 14 residues long. Trimming took 6 bases from V and 8 from J; bases not matched to a gene: 8. CDR1 is DFQATT, CDR2 SNEGSKA, per germline (reference sequence). The DNA for the CDR3 is TGCAGTGCCCGGGGACAGGGAGATTATTCACCCCTCCACTTT. Amino acid sequence: CSARGQGDYSPLHF.

The J gene is TRBJ1-2, the V gene TRBV2; D gene unclear. V shed 4 bases and J shed 0 bases, with 12 bases lying between them. Looked up from germline, CDR1 is SNHLY and CDR2 is FYNNEI. The CDR3 length is 15 residues. The CDR3 is CASSVTAGPNYGYTF. The CDR3 region has the DNA TGTGCCAGCAGTGTAACGGCCGGGCCTAACTATGGCTACACCTTC.

This clonotype was picked up many times. The chain recombines TRBV5-4 with TRBJ2-5, with D possibly TRBD1 on 5 matching bases. Per germline, CDR1 SGHNT and CDR2 YYREEE (reference sequence). CDR3 length: 14 residues. Between the trimmed V and J ends, which lost 2 bases and 2 bases, there was a span of 10 bases. CDR3 sequence reads: CASSFGAAQETQYF. DNA of the CDR3: TGTGCCAGCAGCTTTGGGGCAGCACAAGAGACCCAGTACTTC.